What follows are 29 T cell receptor beta chains derived from one specimen sequenced in a study of cytomegalovirus exposure and HLA in healthy donors. The PCR ran on 60 Vbeta and 13 Jbeta primers. Some clones are missing from TCRdb's copy, which holds only in-frame ones; the method was immunoSEQ multiplex PCR. The sample consists of roughly 230,000 clones, approximately 84% of them appearing once. Sequences were obtained from PBMCs. These receptors all come from a girl aged 2 to 9 in good health and CMV-seronegative.

The rearrangement joins TRBV19 to TRBJ1-2; D is possibly TRBD1 (6 bases). V was trimmed by 10 bases and J by 2 bases, leaving 17 bases between them. The germline V gene has CDR1 LNHDA and CDR2 SQIVND (reference sequence). The CDR3 loop spans 14 amino acids. CDR3 DNA sequence: TGTGCCACCCTTTCCGGGGGGCGGAACTATGGCTACACCTTC. It codes for CATLSGGRNYGYTF.

In regard to this clone: The sample holds other DNA sequences that translate to the same CDR3. CDR3 amino acids: CASSFSGANVLTF. The DNA for the CDR3 is TGTGCCAGCAGTTTCTCCGGGGCCAACGTCCTGACTTTC. This rearrangement joins TRBV27 to TRBJ2-6; D is unresolved. This CDR3 is built from 13 residues. V gave up 3 bases and J gave up 4 bases, with 4 bases separating them. Germline-derived CDR1 and CDR2 are MNHEY and SMNVEV (reference sequence).

This sequence joins TRBV6-1 and TRBJ2-1; D unclear. CDR3 length: 18 amino acids. Germline values: CDR1 MNHNS, CDR2 SASEGT. With 0 bases removed from V and 3 bases from J, the gap between germline ends came to 18 bases. The CDR3, as DNA: TGTGCCAGCAGTGAAGCCGACGTCTTGGCGCGGCGCTACAATGAGCAGTTCTTC. Its protein product is CASSEADVLARRYNEQFF.

This CDR3 reads CAGKVSGFSYNEQFF. CDR3 coding DNA: TGTGCCGGGAAGGTTAGCGGTTTCTCCTACAATGAGCAGTTCTTC. The chain combines TRBV6-1 with TRBJ2-1; perhaps TRBD2 as D (6 bases). The germline V and J ends were trimmed by 11 bases and 0 bases, with 17 bases remaining between them. The germline gives CDR1 MNHNS, CDR2 SASEGT. The CDR3 extends over 15 amino acids.

The V gene is TRBV7-3, the J gene TRBJ2-2; 7 bases agree with TRBD1. Germline loops: CDR1 SGHTA, CDR2 FQGTGA. The CDR3 extends over 17 amino acids. With V trimmed by 5 bases and J by 5 bases, 14 bases remained unmatched. This chain's CDR3 is CASSPSPVRGRTGELFF. The CDR3 DNA reads as TGTGCCAGCAGCCCCAGCCCCGTGAGGGGGCGTACCGGGGAGCTGTTTTTT.

The V call is TRBV2, the J call TRBJ2-5; 9 nucleotides line up with TRBD2. The J call may be wrong; the DNA end is better matched by TRBJ2-7. This CDR3 comprises 15 residues. CDR1 is SNHLY and CDR2 is FYNNEI in the germline V gene. The chain's CDR3 is CASRRVAGVSDEQYF. CDR3 nucleotides: TGTGCCAGCAGGCGGGTAGCGGGAGTCAGCGACGAGCAGTACTTC.

This chain connects TRBV6-5 to TRBJ2-1; no reliable D call. V lost 0 bases to trimming and J lost 8 bases, with 17 bases between them. Germline V gene lookup returns CDR1 MNHEY and CDR2 SVGAGI. The CDR3 length is 16 residues. The CDR3 nucleotides are TGTGCCAGCAGTTACTCTCGAACCAATACTATCCATGAGCAGTTCTTC. Amino acids: CASSYSRTNTIHEQFF.

This clone was picked up a small number of times. The chain is built from TRBV5-1 and TRBJ2-7, with D tentatively TRBD1 (6 bases). This CDR3 is built from 14 residues. Germline loops: CDR1 SGHRS, CDR2 YFSETQ. V gave up 4 bases and J gave up 0 bases, with 11 bases separating them. DNA for the CDR3: TGCGCCAGCAGCAGTGGGACATTCTCCTACGAGCAGTACTTC. Protein: CASSSGTFSYEQYF.

V gene TRBV23-1 combines with J gene TRBJ1-1; D gene unclear. TRBV23-1 is an ORF; its function is uncertain. Trimming stripped 0 bases from V and 7 bases from J, with 12 bases between. This CDR3 comprises 14 residues. In DNA, the CDR3 is TGCGCCAGCAGTCAATCCGGTTTGTGTTTTGAAGCTTTCTTT. Protein: CASSQSGLCFEAFF.

The CDR3 bases are TGTGCTAGTGGTTTGGTATCGGGGGGCAGTCGGGAGACCCAGTACTTC. Encoded protein: CASGLVSGGSRETQYF. The V call is TRBV12-5, the J call TRBJ2-5; perhaps TRBD2 as D (7 bases). The length of the CDR3 is 16 residues. CDR1 and CDR2 (germline): LGHNT, FRNRAP. With 0 bases removed from V and 5 bases from J, the gap between germline ends came to 16 bases.

This chain joins TRBV18 and TRBJ1-5, with 8 nucleotides matching TRBD1. This CDR3 contains 16 residues. Trimming cost V 5 bases and J 3 bases; bases outside gene matches: 9. Germline values: CDR1 KGHSH, CDR2 LQKENI. CDR3: CASSTKRQGNNQPQHF. The CDR3 DNA reads TGTGCCAGCTCAACTAAGAGACAGGGGAACAATCAGCCCCAGCATTTT. Looking up the rest from reference TRBV18 and TRBJ1-5 gives the full variable domain: NAGVMQNPRHLVRRRGQEARLRCSPMKGHSHVYWYRQLPEEGLKFMVYLQKENIIDESGMPKERFSAEFPKEGPSILRIQQVVRGDSAAYFCASSTKRQGNNQPQHFGDGTRLSIL.

The rearrangement joins TRBV6-1 to TRBJ1-2, with 11 bases that match TRBD1. Looked up from germline, CDR1 is MNHNS and CDR2 is SASEGT. The length of the CDR3 is 14 residues. J was trimmed by 7 bases and V by 4 bases; bases with no gene match: 5. The CDR3 DNA follows: TGTGCCAGCAGTGGAGCCGGGACAGGGGGTGGCTACACCTTC. As protein: CASSGAGTGGGYTF.

The chain joins TRBV6-1 to TRBJ2-7; 7 bases match TRBD1. With V trimmed by 10 bases and J by 1 base, 7 bases remained unmatched. The CDR3 sequence is 13 residues long. The germline CDR1 and CDR2 sequences are MNHNS and SASEGT. CDR3 protein: CAIDRARSYEQYF. In DNA form, the CDR3 reads TGTGCCATTGACAGGGCCAGGTCCTACGAGCAGTACTTC.

The rearrangement links TRBV30 to TRBJ2-7; 7 nucleotides match TRBD1. The CDR3 covers 12 residues. In germline, CDR1 is GTSNPN, CDR2 SVGIG (reference sequence). The J segment lost 2 bases and the V segment lost 7 bases, leaving 5 bases of the junction unmatched. As DNA, the CDR3 is TGTGCCTCGACGGGGACAGCCTACGAGCAGTACTTC. Its protein product is CASTGTAYEQYF.

This clone was picked up a small number of times. As DNA, the CDR3 is TGCGCCAGCAGCTTGTGGGGGACAGTCCCCTACAATGAGCAGTTCTTC. Translated: CASSLWGTVPYNEQFF. The chain couples TRBV5-1 to TRBJ2-1; 7 bases agree with TRBD1. The CDR3 is made up of 16 amino acids. J gave up 2 bases and V 1 base, and 6 bases lay outside the gene matches. Germline V CDR1 and CDR2: SGHRS, YFSETQ.

The chain links TRBV7-3 to TRBJ2-7, with 12 bases matching TRBD2. This CDR3 is built from 16 residues. The germline V gene encodes CDR1 SGHTA and CDR2 FQGTGA. V shed 5 bases, J shed 2 bases, and the junction held 7 bases outside the gene matches. CDR3 in DNA: TGTGCCAGCAGCCCCGGGACTAGCGGGCTTCCCTACGAGCAGTACTTC. It yields the protein CASSPGTSGLPYEQYF.

This rearrangement joins TRBV27 to TRBJ1-1; 8 bases are a match to TRBD1. The CDR3 runs to 15 residues. Germline V gene lookup returns CDR1 MNHEY and CDR2 SMNVEV (reference sequence). Germline trimming cut 3 bases from V and 8 bases from J; bases unmatched to any gene: 11. The CDR3 sequence: CASSFLPGTGGEAFF. In DNA form, the CDR3 reads TGTGCCAGCAGTTTCCTACCCGGGACAGGCGGGGAAGCTTTCTTT.

The V and J genes are TRBV7-7 and TRBJ1-2, with 7 nucleotides matching TRBD1. Germline CDR1 reads SSHAT; CDR2 reads FNYEAQ (reference sequence). This CDR3 spans 15 amino acids. V lost 5 bases, J lost 2 bases, and 8 bases stayed unmatched. The CDR3 reads CASSVQGQTNYGYTF. The DNA of the CDR3 is TGTGCCAGCAGCGTCCAGGGACAGACCAACTATGGCTACACCTTC. Full variable domain (rest looked up from reference TRBV7-7 and TRBJ1-2): GAGVSQSPRYKVTKRGQDVTLRCDPISSHATLYWYQQALGQGPEFLTYFNYEAQPDKSGLPSDRFSAERPEGSISTLTIQRTEQRDSAMYRCASSVQGQTNYGYTFGSGTRLTVV.

The rearrangement joins TRBV6-1 to TRBJ1-6; D might be TRBD1 (6 bases). V lost 6 bases and J 3 bases, leaving 9 bases between the germline ends. The CDR3 runs to 14 residues. CDR1 MNHNS and CDR2 SASEGT come from the germline V gene. The CDR3 spells CASREQGYNSPLHF. The CDR3 DNA reads as TGTGCCAGCAGGGAACAGGGCTATAATTCACCCCTCCACTTT.

The chain carries TRBV7-8 and TRBJ2-2; D might be TRBD1 (6 bases). Trimming shortened V by 5 bases and J by 3 bases, and 19 bases separated the two germline ends. The CDR3 runs to 17 residues. Germline loops: CDR1 SGHVS, CDR2 FQNEAQ. The CDR3 reads CASSRNGPGHYTGELFF. CDR3 in DNA: TGTGCCAGCAGCCGAAACGGACCGGGACATTACACCGGGGAGCTGTTTTTT.

This chain joins TRBV7-9 and TRBJ1-5, with a possible D match to TRBD1 (6 bases). Trimming pared 4 bases from V and 7 bases from J, leaving 11 bases between. The germline V gene encodes CDR1 SEHNR and CDR2 FQNEAQ (reference sequence). The CDR3 sequence is 13 residues long. The CDR3 region is CASSSYRDQPQHF. The DNA of the CDR3 is TGTGCCAGCAGCTCCTACAGGGACCAGCCCCAGCATTTT.

The rearrangement uses TRBV4-1 and TRBJ1-4, with D tentatively TRBD1 (5 bases). The V and J ends lost 4 bases and 8 bases respectively, with 11 bases between them. Looked up from germline, CDR1 is MGHRA and CDR2 is YSYEKL. The CDR3 contains 13 residues. The CDR3 DNA reads as TGCGCCAGCAGCCGGACCCAGGGAGAAAAACTGTTTTTT. Its protein product is CASSRTQGEKLFF.

The CDR3 coding sequence is TGTGCCAGTAGTATGGGGCGACCGGGACAGGGGTCGAACGAGCAGTACTTC. This codes for CASSMGRPGQGSNEQYF. V and J are TRBV19 and TRBJ2-7; TRBD1 aligns across 10 bases. This CDR3 spans 17 amino acids. CDR1 and CDR2 from the germline V gene are LNHDA and SQIVND (reference sequence). V was clipped by 3 bases and J by 5 bases; unmatched bases: 13.

The DNA of the CDR3 is TGCAGCGTGGAGGACAGGGATAACTATGGCTACACCTTC. The encoded protein is CSVEDRDNYGYTF. The rearrangement uses TRBV29-1 and TRBJ1-2; 8 nucleotides align to TRBD1. V shed 6 bases and J 1 base; nucleotides not matched to a gene: 4. The CDR3 sequence is 13 residues long. Germline CDR1 reads SQVTM; CDR2 reads ANQGSEA. Full variable domain (missing parts from reference TRBV29-1 and TRBJ1-2): SAVISQKPSRDICQRGTSLTIQCQVDSQVTMMFWYRQQPGQSLTLIATANQGSEATYESGFVIDKFPISRPNLTFSTLTVSNMSPEDSSIYLCSVEDRDNYGYTFGSGTRLTVV.

CDR3 DNA: TGTGCCAGCAGTGAACCAGACAGGGCCTCTGGAAACACCATATATTTT. As protein: CASSEPDRASGNTIYF. V gene TRBV25-1 combines with J gene TRBJ1-3; 7 nucleotides agree with TRBD1. The CDR3 runs 16 residues. Germline CDR1 and CDR2: MGHDK and SYGVNS. Trimming at V came to 2 bases and at J to 0 bases, leaving 4 bases not matched to a gene.

Worth noting for this clone: At one of its ends the junction is not consistent with the germline gene, which may arise from a read error. This sequence joins TRBV5-1 and TRBJ1-2; unclear D gene. Germline CDR1 and CDR2: SGHRS and YFSETQ. This CDR3 comprises 15 residues. CDR3 residues: CASGLGLLEAYGYTF. The CDR3 DNA sequence: TGCGCCAGCGGCTTGGGTCTCCTAGAGGCCTATGGCTACACCTTC.

This clone was seen a single time. The chain recombines TRBV18 with TRBJ2-5; 15 bases are a match to TRBD2. Unmatched junction bases numbered 5, after V lost 1 base and J lost 2 bases. CDR1 and CDR2 from the germline V gene are KGHSH and LQKENI. The CDR3 has 18 residues. The CDR3 bases are TGTGCCAGCTCACCACAAGGACTAGCGGGAGGGACGCAAGAGACCCAGTACTTC. Amino acid sequence: CASSPQGLAGGTQETQYF.

The gene calls are TRBV10-3 and TRBJ2-3; 9 nucleotides agree with TRBD2. The CDR3 is made up of 18 amino acids. Germline assignment: CDR1 ENHRY and CDR2 SYGVKD. J gave up 3 bases and V 9 bases, and 19 bases lay outside the gene matches. DNA of the CDR3: TGTGCCATACGTCCCCAATCTCGAGGCGGGGGGGCTACAGATACGCAGTATTTT. Translating it yields CAIRPQSRGGGATDTQYF.

The CDR3 is CASSFPAGSTDTQYF. The CDR3 DNA sequence: TGTGCCAGCAGCTTTCCGGCAGGTAGCACAGATACGCAGTATTTT. The chain carries TRBV7-9 and TRBJ2-3, with no clear D. Trimming took 3 bases from V and 0 from J, leaving 10 bases between them. Germline assignment: CDR1 SEHNR and CDR2 FQNEAQ (reference sequence). The CDR3 extends over 15 amino acids.